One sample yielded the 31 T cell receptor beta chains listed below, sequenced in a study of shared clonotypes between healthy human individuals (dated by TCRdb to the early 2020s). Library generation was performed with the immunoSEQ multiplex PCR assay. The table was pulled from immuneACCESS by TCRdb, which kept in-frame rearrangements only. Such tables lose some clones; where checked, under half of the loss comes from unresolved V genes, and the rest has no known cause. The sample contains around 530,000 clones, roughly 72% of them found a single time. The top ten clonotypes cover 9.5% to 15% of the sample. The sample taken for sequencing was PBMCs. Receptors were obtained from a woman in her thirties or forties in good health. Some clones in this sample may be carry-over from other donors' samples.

This CDR3 reads CASSLIPGRWNTEAFF. CDR3 sequence (DNA): TGTGCCAGCAGCTTGATACCGGGACGGTGGAACACTGAAGCTTTCTTT. V gene TRBV7-3 combines with J gene TRBJ1-1; maybe TRBD1 (5 bases). This CDR3 spans 16 amino acids. The V gene lost 3 bases and the J gene lost 1 base, with 15 bases spanning the gap. Germline V gene sequence: CDR1 SGHTA, CDR2 FQGTGA.

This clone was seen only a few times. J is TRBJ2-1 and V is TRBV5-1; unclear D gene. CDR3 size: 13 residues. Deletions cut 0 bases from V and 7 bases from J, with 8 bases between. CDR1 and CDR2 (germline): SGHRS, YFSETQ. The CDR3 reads CASSLVLSNEQFF. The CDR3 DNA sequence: TGCGCCAGCAGCTTGGTCCTGTCAAATGAGCAGTTCTTC.

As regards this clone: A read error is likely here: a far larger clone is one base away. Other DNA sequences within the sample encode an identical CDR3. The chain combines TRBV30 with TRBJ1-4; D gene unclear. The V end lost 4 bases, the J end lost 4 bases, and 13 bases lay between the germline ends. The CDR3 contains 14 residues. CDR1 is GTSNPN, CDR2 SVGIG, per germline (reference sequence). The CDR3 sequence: CAWTRRERNEKLFF. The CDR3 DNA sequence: TGTGCCTGGACTAGACGGGAGCGTAATGAAAAACTGTTTTTT.

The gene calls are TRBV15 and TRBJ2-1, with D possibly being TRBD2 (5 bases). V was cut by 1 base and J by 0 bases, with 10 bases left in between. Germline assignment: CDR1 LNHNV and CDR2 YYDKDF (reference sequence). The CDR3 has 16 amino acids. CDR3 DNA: TGTGCCACCAGCAGAGCTACTAGTTACTCCTACAATGAGCAGTTCTTC. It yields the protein CATSRATSYSYNEQFF.

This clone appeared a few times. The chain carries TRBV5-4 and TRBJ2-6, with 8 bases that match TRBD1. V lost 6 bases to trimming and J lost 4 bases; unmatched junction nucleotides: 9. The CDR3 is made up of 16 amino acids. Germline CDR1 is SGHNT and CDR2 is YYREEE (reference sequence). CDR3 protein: CASTTAGGTGANVLTF. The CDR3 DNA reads TGTGCCAGCACCACCGCAGGGGGCACCGGGGCCAACGTCCTGACTTTC.

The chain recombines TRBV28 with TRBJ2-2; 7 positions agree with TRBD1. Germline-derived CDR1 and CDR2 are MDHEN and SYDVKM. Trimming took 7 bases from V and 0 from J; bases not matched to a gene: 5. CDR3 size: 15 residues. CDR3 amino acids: CASKGGIPNTGELFF. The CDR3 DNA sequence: TGTGCCAGCAAAGGGGGCATACCGAACACCGGGGAGCTGTTTTTT.

The CDR3 sequence: CASSYSSQETQYF. CDR3 DNA: TGTGCCAGCAGTTACTCCAGCCAAGAGACCCAGTACTTC. The chain has TRBV6-5 and TRBJ2-5, with unresolved D. Per the germline V gene, CDR1 is MNHEY and CDR2 is SVGAGI. The CDR3 length is 13 residues. V was clipped by 0 bases and J by 1 base, with 3 bases between them.

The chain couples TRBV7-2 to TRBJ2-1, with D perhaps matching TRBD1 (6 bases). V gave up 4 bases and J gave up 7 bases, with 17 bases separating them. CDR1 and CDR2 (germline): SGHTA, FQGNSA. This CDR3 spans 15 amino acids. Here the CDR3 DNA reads TGTGCCAGCAGCTCTGCAGGGGCTAGCACGAATGAGCAGTTCTTC. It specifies CASSSAGASTNEQFF.

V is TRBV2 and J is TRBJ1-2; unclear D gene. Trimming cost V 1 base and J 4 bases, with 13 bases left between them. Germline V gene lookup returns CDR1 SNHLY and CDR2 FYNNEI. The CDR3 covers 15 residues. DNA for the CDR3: TGTGCCAGCAGTGAAGGGGTTGCACCAGTCTATGGCTACACCTTC. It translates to CASSEGVAPVYGYTF.

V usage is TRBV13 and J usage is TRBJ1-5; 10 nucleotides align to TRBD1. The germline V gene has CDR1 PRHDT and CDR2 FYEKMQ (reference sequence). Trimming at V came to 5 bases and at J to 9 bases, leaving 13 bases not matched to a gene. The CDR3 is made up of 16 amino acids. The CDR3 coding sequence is TGTGCCAGCAGCACCTACCGGGACAGGGGCCAGAGGCCCCAGCATTTT. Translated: CASSTYRDRGQRPQHF.

CDR3 loop: CAWTAGRVSSYNSPLHF. The DNA for the CDR3 is TGTGCCTGGACCGCCGGACGTGTAAGCTCCTATAATTCACCCCTCCACTTT. The chain is built from TRBV30 and TRBJ1-6; D unresolved. The CDR3 extends over 17 amino acids. V dropped 4 bases and J dropped 0 bases, with 16 bases sitting between them. Germline CDR1 is GTSNPN and CDR2 is SVGIG (reference sequence).

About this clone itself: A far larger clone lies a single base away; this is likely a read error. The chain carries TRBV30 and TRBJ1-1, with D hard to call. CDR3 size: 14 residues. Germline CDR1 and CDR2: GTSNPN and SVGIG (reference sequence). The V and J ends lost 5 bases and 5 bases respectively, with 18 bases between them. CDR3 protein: CAWSEPRFATEAFF. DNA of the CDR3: TGTGCCTGGTCCGAACCCAGGTTCGCGACTGAAGCTTTCTTT.

CDR3 in DNA: TGTGCCAGCAGCTTAGTAGGAGGGGGGGAGCCCCAGCATTTT. Protein product: CASSLVGGGEPQHF. The V call is TRBV7-2, the J call TRBJ1-5; the D gene is possibly TRBD1 (6 bases). The V end was cut by 1 base, the J end by 8 bases, with 12 bases between. The germline gives CDR1 SGHTA, CDR2 FQGNSA. The CDR3 contains 14 residues.

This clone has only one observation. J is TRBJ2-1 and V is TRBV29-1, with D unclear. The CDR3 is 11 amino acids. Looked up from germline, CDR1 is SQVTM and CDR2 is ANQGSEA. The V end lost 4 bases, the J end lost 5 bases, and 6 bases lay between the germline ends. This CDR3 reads CSVAQNNEQFF. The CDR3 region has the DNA TGCAGCGTTGCCCAAAACAATGAGCAGTTCTTC.

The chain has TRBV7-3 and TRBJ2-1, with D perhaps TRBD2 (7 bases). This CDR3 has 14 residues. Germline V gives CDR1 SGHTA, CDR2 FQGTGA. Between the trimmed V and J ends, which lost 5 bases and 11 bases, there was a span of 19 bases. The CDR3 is CASSGRGPNGKQFF. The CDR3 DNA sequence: TGTGCCAGCAGCGGGCGGGGGCCTAACGGAAAGCAGTTCTTC.

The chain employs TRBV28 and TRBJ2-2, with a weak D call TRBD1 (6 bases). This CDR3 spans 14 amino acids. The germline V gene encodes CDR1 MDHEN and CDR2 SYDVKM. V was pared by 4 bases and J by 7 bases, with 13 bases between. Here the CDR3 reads CASSSPRGGGELFF. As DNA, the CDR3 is TGTGCCAGCAGTTCCCCCAGGGGTGGCGGGGAGCTGTTTTTT.

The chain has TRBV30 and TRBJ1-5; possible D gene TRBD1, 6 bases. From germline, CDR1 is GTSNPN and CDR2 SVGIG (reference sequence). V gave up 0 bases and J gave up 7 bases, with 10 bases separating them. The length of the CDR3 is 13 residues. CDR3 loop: CAWSVEGVQPQHF. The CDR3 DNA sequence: TGTGCCTGGAGTGTGGAGGGGGTCCAGCCCCAGCATTTT.

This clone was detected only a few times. The CDR3 bases are TGCGCCAGCAGCTTTCTTCCGGGGAATGAAAAACTGTTTTTT. It translates to CASSFLPGNEKLFF. V usage is TRBV5-1 and J usage is TRBJ1-4; D uncertain. Per germline, CDR1 SGHRS and CDR2 YFSETQ. The CDR3 spans 14 residues. V gave up 2 bases and J gave up 5 bases, with 10 bases separating them.

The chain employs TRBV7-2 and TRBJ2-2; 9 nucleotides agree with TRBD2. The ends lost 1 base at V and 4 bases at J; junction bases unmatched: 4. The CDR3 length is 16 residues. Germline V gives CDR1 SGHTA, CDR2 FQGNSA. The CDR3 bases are TGTGCCAGCAGCTTAGGTGGAGCGGGAGGCACCGGGGAGCTGTTTTTT. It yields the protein CASSLGGAGGTGELFF.

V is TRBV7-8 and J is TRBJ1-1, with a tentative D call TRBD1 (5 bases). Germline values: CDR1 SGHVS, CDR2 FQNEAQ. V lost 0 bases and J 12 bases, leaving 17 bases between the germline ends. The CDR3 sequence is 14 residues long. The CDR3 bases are TGTGCCAGCAGCTTAGCGGGGAGGGACCTAAGGACTTTCTTT. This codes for CASSLAGRDLRTFF.

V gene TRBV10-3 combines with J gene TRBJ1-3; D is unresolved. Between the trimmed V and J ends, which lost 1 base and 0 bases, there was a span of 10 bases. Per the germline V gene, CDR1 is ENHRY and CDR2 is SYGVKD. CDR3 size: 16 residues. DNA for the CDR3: TGTGCCATCAGTGAGTTTGAGGGTTACTCTGGAAACACCATATATTTT. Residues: CAISEFEGYSGNTIYF.

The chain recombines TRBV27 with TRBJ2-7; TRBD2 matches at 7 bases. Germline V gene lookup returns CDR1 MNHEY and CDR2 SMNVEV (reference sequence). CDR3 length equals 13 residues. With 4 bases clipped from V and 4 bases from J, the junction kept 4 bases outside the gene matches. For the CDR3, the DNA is TGTGCCAGCAGTTGGGGGAGGGAGTACGAGCAGTACTTC. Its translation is CASSWGREYEQYF.

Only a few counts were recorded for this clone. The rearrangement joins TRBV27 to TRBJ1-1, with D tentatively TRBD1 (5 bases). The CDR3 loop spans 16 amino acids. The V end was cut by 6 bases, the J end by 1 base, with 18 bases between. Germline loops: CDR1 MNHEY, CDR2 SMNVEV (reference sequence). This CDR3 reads CASRLLKGPKNTEAFF. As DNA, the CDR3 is TGTGCCAGCAGGTTGCTTAAGGGGCCAAAGAACACTGAAGCTTTCTTT.

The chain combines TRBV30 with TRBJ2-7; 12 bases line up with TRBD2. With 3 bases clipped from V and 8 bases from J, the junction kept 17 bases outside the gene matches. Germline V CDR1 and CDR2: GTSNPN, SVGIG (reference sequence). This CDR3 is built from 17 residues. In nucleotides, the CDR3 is TGTGCCTGGAGGCCTGACACTTCTAGCGGGAGGGGTTTGAAGCAGTACTTC. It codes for CAWRPDTSSGRGLKQYF.

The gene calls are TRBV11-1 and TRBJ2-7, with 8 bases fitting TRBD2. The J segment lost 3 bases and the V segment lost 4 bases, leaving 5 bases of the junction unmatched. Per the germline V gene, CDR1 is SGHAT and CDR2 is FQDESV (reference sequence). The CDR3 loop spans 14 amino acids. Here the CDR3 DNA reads TGTGCCAGCAGCTCTCGGACTAGCAGCTACGAGCAGTACTTC. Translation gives CASSSRTSSYEQYF.

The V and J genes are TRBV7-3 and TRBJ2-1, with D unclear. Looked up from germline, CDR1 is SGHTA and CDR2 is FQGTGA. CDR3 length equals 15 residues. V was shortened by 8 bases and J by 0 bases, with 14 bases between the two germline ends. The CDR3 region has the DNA TGTGCCAGCTCTCCCGCATCGAGCTCCTACAATGAGCAGTTCTTC. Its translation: CASSPASSSYNEQFF.

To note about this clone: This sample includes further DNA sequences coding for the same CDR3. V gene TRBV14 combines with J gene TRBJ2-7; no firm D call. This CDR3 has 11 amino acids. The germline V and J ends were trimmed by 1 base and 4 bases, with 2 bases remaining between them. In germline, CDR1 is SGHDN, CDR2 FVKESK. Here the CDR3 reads CASSQGYEQYF. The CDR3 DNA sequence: TGTGCCAGCAGCCAAGGTTACGAGCAGTACTTC.

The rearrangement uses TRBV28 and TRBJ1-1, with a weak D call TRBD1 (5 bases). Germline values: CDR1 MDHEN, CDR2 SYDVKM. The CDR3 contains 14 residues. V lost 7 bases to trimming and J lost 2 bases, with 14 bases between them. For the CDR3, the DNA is TGTGCCAGCAAAGGCGGGGGAAGTAACACTGAAGCTTTCTTT. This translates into CASKGGGSNTEAFF.

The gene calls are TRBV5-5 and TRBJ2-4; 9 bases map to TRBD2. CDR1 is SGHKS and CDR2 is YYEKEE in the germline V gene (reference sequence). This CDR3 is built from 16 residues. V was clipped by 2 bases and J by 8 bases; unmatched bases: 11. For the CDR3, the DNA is TGTGCCAGCAGCTTTGATATAGCGGGAGCAGGGGACATTCAGTACTTC. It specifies CASSFDIAGAGDIQYF.

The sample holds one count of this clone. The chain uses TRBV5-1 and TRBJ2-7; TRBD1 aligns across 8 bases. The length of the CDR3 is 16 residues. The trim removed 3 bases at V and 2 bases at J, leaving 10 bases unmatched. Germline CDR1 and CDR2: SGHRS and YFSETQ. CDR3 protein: CASSSTGVYLPYEQYF. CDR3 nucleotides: TGCGCCAGCAGCTCGACAGGGGTTTACCTTCCCTACGAGCAGTACTTC. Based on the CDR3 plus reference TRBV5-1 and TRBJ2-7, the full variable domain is KAGVTQTPRYLIKTRGQQVTLSCSPISGHRSVSWYQQTPGQGLQFLFEYFSETQRNKGNFPGRFSGRQFSNSRSEMNVSTLELGDSALYLCASSSTGVYLPYEQYFGPGTRLTVT.

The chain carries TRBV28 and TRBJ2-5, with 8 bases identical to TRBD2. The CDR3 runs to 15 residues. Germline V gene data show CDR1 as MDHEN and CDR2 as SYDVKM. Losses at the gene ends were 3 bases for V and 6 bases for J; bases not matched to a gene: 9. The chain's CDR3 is CASSFPAGVRKTQYF. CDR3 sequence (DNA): TGTGCCAGCAGTTTCCCAGCGGGAGTGAGAAAGACCCAGTACTTC.